Listed below are T cell receptor beta chains from one sample, sequenced in a study of T cells in Graves' hyperthyroidism and ophthalmopathy. TCRdb re-derived calls from the multiplex PCR reads in MiXCR, one entry per CDR3 protein. The table includes more than 500,000 distinct CDR3 sequences, about 15% detected once. The sample consisted of blood. The receptors shown here come from a woman in her 40s with Graves' ophthalmopathy. CDR3s include the opening cysteine and the closing phenylalanine or tryptophan. The order of the fields is V gene, J gene, clone size, D gene, CDR3 protein, CDR3 DNA. The D gene is left open where the match is weak. Some rows mark clone size as missing; the rest say once, few, many or name a class of expanded clone.

v_gene: TRBV6-1; j_gene: TRBJ2-3; abundance: many; d_gene: .; CDR3aa: CASSESLTDTQYF; CDR3nt: TGTGCCAGCAGTGAAAGTCTAACAGATACGCAGTATTTT
v_gene: TRBV27; j_gene: TRBJ2-7; abundance: many; d_gene: .; CDR3aa: CASSTAPLGTTYEQYF; CDR3nt: TGTGCCAGCAGCACTGCCCCCCTCGGGACGACCTACGAGCAGTACTTC
v_gene: TRBV5-5; j_gene: TRBJ2-7; abundance: many; d_gene: TRBD1; CDR3aa: CASSPGQGRDEQYF; CDR3nt: TGTGCCAGCAGCCCAGGACAGGGGAGGGACGAGCAGTACTTC
v_gene: TRBV6-1; j_gene: TRBJ2-2; abundance: many; d_gene: TRBD2; CDR3aa: CASSGGLRLAGDTGELFF; CDR3nt: TGTGCCAGCAGTGGAGGGCTTCGACTAGCGGGAGACACCGGGGAGCTGTTTTTT
v_gene: TRBV5-1; j_gene: TRBJ2-7; abundance: many; d_gene: .; CDR3aa: CASSLSGSGYPYEQYF; CDR3nt: TGCGCCAGCAGCTTGTCGGGCAGCGGATATCCCTACGAGCAGTACTTC
v_gene: TRBV4-1; j_gene: TRBJ1-2; abundance: .; d_gene: .; CDR3aa: CASSQDGTAGYTF; CDR3nt: TGCGCCAGCAGCCAAGATGGGACGGCGGGCTACACCTTC
v_gene: TRBV5-1; j_gene: TRBJ2-2; abundance: many; d_gene: .; CDR3aa: CASSLVSTAGELFF; CDR3nt: TGCGCCAGCAGCTTGGTCTCGACGGCCGGGGAGCTGTTTTTT
v_gene: TRBV20-1; j_gene: TRBJ2-7; abundance: many; d_gene: .; CDR3aa: CSALRPSDYEQYF; CDR3nt: TGCAGTGCCCTAAGGCCTAGCGACTACGAGCAGTACTTC
v_gene: TRBV7-8; j_gene: TRBJ1-5; abundance: many; d_gene: .; CDR3aa: CASRVGTNSNQPQHF; CDR3nt: TGTGCCAGCAGGGTGGGAACAAATAGCAATCAGCCCCAGCATTTT
v_gene: TRBV9; j_gene: TRBJ2-5; abundance: .; d_gene: .; CDR3aa: CASSVAAEPGETQYF; CDR3nt: TGTGCCAGCAGCGTAGCGGCTGAACCTGGGGAGACCCAGTACTTC
v_gene: TRBV2; j_gene: TRBJ2-7; abundance: many; d_gene: TRBD1; CDR3aa: CASSNLPGQGPDYEQYF; CDR3nt: TGTGCCAGCAGTAACCTCCCGGGACAGGGGCCCGACTACGAGCAGTACTTC
v_gene: TRBV19; j_gene: TRBJ2-7; abundance: .; d_gene: .; CDR3aa: CATLGRDTYEQYF; CDR3nt: TGTGCCACCCTCGGGCGGGACACCTACGAGCAGTACTTC
v_gene: TRBV28; j_gene: TRBJ1-2; abundance: .; d_gene: .; CDR3aa: CASSSPGREYYGYTF; CDR3nt: TGTGCCAGCAGTTCCCCGGGGCGGGAATACTATGGCTACACCTTC
v_gene: TRBV9; j_gene: TRBJ1-5; abundance: many; d_gene: .; CDR3aa: CASSVDPNLNQPQHF; CDR3nt: TGTGCCAGCAGCGTAGATCCAAATCTTAATCAGCCCCAGCATTTT
v_gene: TRBV10-3; j_gene: TRBJ1-2; abundance: many; d_gene: .; CDR3aa: CAISERYSYGYTF; CDR3nt: TGTGCCATCAGTGAGCGGTACAGTTATGGCTACACCTTC
v_gene: TRBV28; j_gene: TRBJ1-5; abundance: .; d_gene: TRBD1; CDR3aa: CASSLKGAHQPQHF; CDR3nt: TGTGCCAGCAGTTTAAAGGGGGCCCATCAGCCCCAGCATTTT
v_gene: TRBV4-1; j_gene: TRBJ2-2; abundance: once; d_gene: TRBD2; CDR3aa: CASSRAWVAGGSTGELFF; CDR3nt: TGCGCCAGCAGCCGAGCATGGGTAGCGGGAGGTAGTACCGGGGAGCTGTTTTTT
v_gene: TRBV6-5; j_gene: TRBJ2-7; abundance: many; d_gene: .; CDR3aa: CASRAGGLYEQYF; CDR3nt: TGTGCCAGCAGGGCAGGGGGGCTCTACGAGCAGTACTTC
v_gene: TRBV5-1; j_gene: TRBJ2-7; abundance: many; d_gene: .; CDR3aa: CASRTQNGYEQYF; CDR3nt: TGCGCCAGCAGGACTCAGAACGGGTACGAGCAGTACTTC
v_gene: TRBV11-2; j_gene: TRBJ2-5; abundance: many; d_gene: TRBD1; CDR3aa: CASSTGDRGGQETQYF; CDR3nt: TGTGCCAGCAGCACAGGGGACAGGGGGGGACAAGAGACCCAGTACTTC
v_gene: TRBV12-3/TRBV12-4; j_gene: TRBJ2-5; abundance: many; d_gene: TRBD2; CDR3aa: CASSLKREEETQYF; CDR3nt: TGTGCCAGCAGTTTGAAGCGGGAGGAAGAGACCCAGTACTTC
v_gene: TRBV28; j_gene: TRBJ2-5; abundance: many; d_gene: .; CDR3aa: CASSFHVGGKETQYF; CDR3nt: TGTGCCAGCAGCTTCCATGTTGGGGGAAAAGAGACCCAGTACTTC
v_gene: TRBV10-3; j_gene: TRBJ2-5; abundance: many; d_gene: .; CDR3aa: CAISGTDQETQYF; CDR3nt: TGTGCCATCAGTGGGACAGATCAAGAGACCCAGTACTTC
v_gene: TRBV5-4; j_gene: TRBJ2-2; abundance: many; d_gene: .; CDR3aa: CASSLTRDLRNTGELFF; CDR3nt: TGTGCCAGCAGCTTGACTAGGGACTTGAGGAACACCGGGGAGCTGTTTTTT
v_gene: TRBV5-1; j_gene: TRBJ2-7; abundance: .; d_gene: TRBD2; CDR3aa: CASSPGLEVYEQYF; CDR3nt: TGCGCCAGCAGCCCCGGACTAGAGGTCTACGAGCAGTACTTC
v_gene: TRBV6-2/TRBV6-3; j_gene: TRBJ1-5; abundance: .; d_gene: TRBD1; CDR3aa: CASSPGTGRINQPQHF; CDR3nt: TGTGCCAGCAGCCCCGGGACAGGGAGGATAAATCAGCCCCAGCATTTT
v_gene: TRBV5-1; j_gene: TRBJ1-2; abundance: .; d_gene: .; CDR3aa: CASSLEIGRPNYGYTF; CDR3nt: TGCGCCAGCAGCTTGGAGATCGGCAGACCTAACTATGGCTACACCTTC
v_gene: TRBV19; j_gene: TRBJ1-5; abundance: many; d_gene: TRBD1; CDR3aa: CASSRQGDGNQPQHF; CDR3nt: TGTGCCAGTAGTAGACAGGGGGATGGCAATCAGCCCCAGCATTTT
v_gene: TRBV7-2; j_gene: TRBJ2-7; abundance: many; d_gene: .; CDR3aa: CASSSTGTGYEQYF; CDR3nt: TGTGCCAGCAGCTCTACCGGGACTGGCTACGAGCAGTACTTC
v_gene: TRBV6-5; j_gene: TRBJ2-2; abundance: many; d_gene: .; CDR3aa: CASSYPGHTTGELFF; CDR3nt: TGTGCCAGCAGTTACCCGGGACACACCACCGGGGAGCTGTTTTTT
v_gene: TRBV11-1; j_gene: TRBJ2-7; abundance: few; d_gene: TRBD2; CDR3aa: CASSNPLTGGPPNEQYF; CDR3nt: TGTGCCAGCAGCAACCCCCTGACGGGAGGGCCCCCGAACGAGCAGTACTTC
v_gene: TRBV2; j_gene: TRBJ2-5; abundance: few; d_gene: TRBD2; CDR3aa: CASSGLAGARETQYF; CDR3nt: TGTGCCAGCAGTGGCCTAGCGGGAGCGAGGGAGACCCAGTACTTC
v_gene: TRBV20-1; j_gene: TRBJ2-6; abundance: few; d_gene: .; CDR3aa: CSARDQGAGSSGANVLTF; CDR3nt: TGCAGTGCTAGAGACCAGGGCGCGGGGAGCTCTGGGGCCAACGTCCTGACTTTC
v_gene: TRBV6-2/TRBV6-3; j_gene: TRBJ2-7; abundance: many; d_gene: .; CDR3aa: CASSQSVVREQYF; CDR3nt: TGTGCCAGCAGCCAAAGTGTGGTACGGGAGCAGTACTTC
v_gene: TRBV6-2/TRBV6-3; j_gene: TRBJ1-5; abundance: many; d_gene: TRBD1; CDR3aa: CASARGNQPQHF; CDR3nt: TGTGCCAGTGCCAGGGGGAATCAGCCCCAGCATTTT